This entry is about one T cell receptor beta chain. Per the original data handling: Reference gene primers were amplified, and this amplification served to estimate nucleated cell counts. The repertoire was sequenced with immunoSEQ multiplex PCR; TCRdb's copy has only in-frame clones and lacks some. The V and J calls and the clone size are those of that table, but D and trimming were determined from the DNA. The table lists a few hundred thousand clones, roughly 80% of them singletons. CDR1 and CDR2 from the germline V gene are LGHDT and YNNKEL (reference sequence). This CDR3 contains 14 residues. Between the trimmed V and J ends, which lost 4 bases and 1 base, there was a span of 10 bases. This sample was taken from a study of blood T cell repertoires in COVID-19. Turning to the study itself: From T cells, B-cell-depleted T cells, or PBMCs came the material, which was cDNA or gDNA.

The receptor comes from a man aged 55 to 70 who had recovered from COVID-19. The rearrangement uses TRBV3-1 (or the pseudogene TRBV3-2) and TRBJ1-1, with a tentative D call TRBD1 (6 bases). Sample: peripheral blood. The CDR3 spells CASSPGHANTEAFF. The DNA of the CDR3 is TGTGCCAGCAGCCCGGGACACGCGAACACTGAAGCTTTCTTT.